This T cell receptor (beta chain) was recorded in a study of blood T cells in healthy people across ages. The V end was cut by 4 bases, the J end by 7 bases, with 8 bases between. This CDR3 region has 12 residues. The germline gives CDR1 SGHDN, CDR2 FVKESK. Remarks on this clonotype: Antigen: not known.

Alongside a J-beta primer mix, a sample-barcoded 5' primer served in a second PCR lasting about 7 to 11 cycles. TCRdb used MiXCR to reprocess the 5' RACE reads, holding one entry per CDR3 protein. This table has over 1,300,000 distinct CDR3 sequences, roughly 59% appearing once. The study drew donors from healthy Caucasian individuals in Russia aged roughly 6 to 95. Researchers isolated at least 7 million PBMCs per sample. General study findings and limits: Percentage of naive T cells showed a strong correlation with TCR beta diversity.

The sample consisted of blood. The chain links TRBV14 to TRBJ1-3; D remains ambiguous. This TCR was recovered from a man younger than 35 in good health. The CDR3 sequence: CASSPPGNTIYF. The CDR3 region has the DNA TGTGCCAGCAGCCCACCGGGGAACACCATATATTTT.